This T cell receptor beta chain was identified during a study of blood T cell repertoires in COVID-19. Study information: Some COVID-19 samples were acute and others convalescent; all came from the United States, Italy and Spain.

Germline-derived CDR1 and CDR2 are SGHTA and FQGNSA. This CDR3 comprises 13 residues. V lost 1 base and J lost 6, with 6 bases in between. Profiled with immunoSEQ multiplex PCR; TCRdb holds only in-frame clones, not every one. The data contain about 200,000 clones, 80% of them seen just once; the ten biggest clones take up 4.5% to 7%. This chain links TRBV7-2 with TRBJ2-2, with D uncertain. What was sequenced was peripheral blood. This clonotype originated in a woman in her 70s with acute or convalescent COVID-19. The CDR3 is CASSLGLSGELFF. CDR3 in DNA: TGTGCCAGCAGCTTAGGACTTTCCGGGGAGCTGTTTTTT.